Below are 28 T cell receptor beta chains sequenced from a single sample in a study of T-cell reconstitution after alpha-beta-depleted transplantation in children. Preparing the TCRbeta library involved the use of unique molecular identifiers. One entry per CDR3 protein results from TCRdb running MiXCR on the PCR reads. The profile shows about 200,000 distinct CDR3 sequences, roughly a sixth of them singletons. The sample here was PBMCs, mostly from graft donor cells, taken 360 days after TCRalphabeta/CD19-depleted stem cell transplant. Source of these receptors: a male patient aged 2 to 9 who had a stem cell transplant for acute lymphoblastic leukemia, so the T cells may come from the graft donor.

The V and J genes are TRBV19 and TRBJ2-6, with 14 bases matching TRBD2. This CDR3 contains 17 residues. Trimming at V came to 5 bases and at J to 2 bases, leaving 2 bases not matched to a gene. Germline CDR1 and CDR2: LNHDA and SQIVND (reference sequence). CDR3 in DNA: TGTGCCAGTAGTTGGACTAGCGGGAGGACTGGGGCCAACGTCCTGACTTTC. It specifies CASSWTSGRTGANVLTF.

The V gene is TRBV5-8, the J gene TRBJ1-4; unclear D gene. This CDR3 contains 14 residues. V was shortened by 0 bases and J by 7 bases, with 10 bases between the two germline ends. Germline CDR1 SGHTS, CDR2 YDEGEE. The DNA for the CDR3 is TGTGCCAGCAGCTTGGGGACCTCCGGTGAAAAACTGTTTTTT. It specifies CASSLGTSGEKLFF.

There are a few counts of this clonotype. CDR3 sequence: CASRGTVLRGELFF. CDR3 nucleotides: TGTGCCAGCAGGGGGACAGTCCTGAGAGGGGAGCTGTTTTTT. V gene TRBV2 combines with J gene TRBJ2-2; 7 positions match TRBD1. Germline CDR1 is SNHLY and CDR2 is FYNNEI. This CDR3 is 14 amino acids long. After removal of 6 bases from V and 8 bases from J, the junction contained 9 bases not matched to a gene.

The table lists this clonotype with a count of one. The chain employs TRBV4-2 and TRBJ1-5; 8 bases line up with TRBD1. The CDR3 loop spans 17 amino acids. The germline gives CDR1 LGHNA, CDR2 YNFKEQ. The V and J ends lost 0 bases and 0 bases, in that order; junction bases with no gene match: 4. CDR3 amino acids: CASSQDGDRNSNQPQHF. The CDR3 DNA is TGTGCCAGCAGCCAAGATGGGGACAGGAATAGCAATCAGCCCCAGCATTTT.

This clonotype appeared a few times. The gene calls are TRBV3-1 and TRBJ1-5, with a weak D call TRBD1 (5 bases). Trimming pared 1 base from V and 0 bases from J, leaving 7 bases between. The CDR3 is 15 residues long. Germline values: CDR1 LGHDT, CDR2 YNNKEL (reference sequence). The CDR3 reads CASSQAGISNQPQHF. Written as DNA, the CDR3 is TGTGCCAGCAGCCAAGCAGGGATTAGCAATCAGCCCCAGCATTTT.

The CDR3: CASSQRGVYNEQFF. CDR3 nucleotides: TGTGCCAGCAGCCAAAGGGGCGTATACAATGAGCAGTTCTTC. This chain uses TRBV7-2 with TRBJ2-1, with a possible D match to TRBD1 (5 bases). The germline V gene encodes CDR1 SGHTA and CDR2 FQGNSA. This CDR3 contains 14 residues. V lost 5 bases and J 4 bases, leaving 12 bases between the germline ends.

The J gene is TRBJ2-7, the V gene TRBV9, with TRBD1 matching 8 bases. CDR3 size: 14 residues. Germline CDR1 SGDLS, CDR2 YYNGEE. After removal of 5 bases from V and 3 bases from J, the junction contained 7 bases not matched to a gene. Here the CDR3 reads CASSEGTGGYEQYF. The CDR3 bases are TGTGCCAGCAGTGAGGGGACAGGAGGCTACGAGCAGTACTTC.

V gene TRBV7-2 combines with J gene TRBJ2-6; D remains unclear. Trimming pared 2 bases from V and 2 bases from J, leaving 10 bases between. CDR3 length: 16 residues. The germline V gene has CDR1 SGHTA and CDR2 FQGNSA. Here the CDR3 DNA reads TGTGCCAGCAGCTTACGTCGGGTTACTGGGGCCAACGTCCTGACTTTC. It is translated as CASSLRRVTGANVLTF.

In its sample, this clonotype was seen many times. This rearrangement joins TRBV29-1 to TRBJ1-1; D remains ambiguous. The CDR3 runs 14 residues. Germline V gene lookup returns CDR1 SQVTM and CDR2 ANQGSEA. V lost 1 base to trimming and J lost 2 bases, with 11 bases between them. DNA for the CDR3: TGCAGCGTTGAAGGTCGGTTTTCCAACACTGAAGCTTTCTTT. Translated: CSVEGRFSNTEAFF. Variable domain in full (rest from reference TRBV29-1 and TRBJ1-1): SAVISQKPSRDICQRGTSLTIQCQVDSQVTMMFWYRQQPGQSLTLIATANQGSEATYESGFVIDKFPISRPNLTFSTLTVSNMSPEDSSIYLCSVEGRFSNTEAFFGQGTRLTVV.

On this clonotype: This could be a read error, since a much larger clone is one nucleotide away. The rearrangement joins TRBV20-1 to TRBJ2-3; weak D call: TRBD2 (5 bases). CDR3 length: 16 amino acids. CDR1 is DFQATT and CDR2 is SNEGSKA in the germline V gene (reference sequence). This chain's CDR3 is CCAFDSSGASTDTQYF. CDR3 nucleotide sequence: TGCTGTGCTTTCGACTCAAGCGGCGCTAGCACAGATACGCAGTATTTT.

This clonotype has just one count. J is TRBJ1-1 and V is TRBV11-2; D unclear. The germline CDR1 and CDR2 sequences are SGHAT and FQNNGV. Trimming left V 5 bases short and J 5 bases short, with 21 bases between. This CDR3 has 16 amino acids. CDR3 bases: TGTGCCAGCAGCCCCTGGTTGGAGAGTCGGAAGACTGAAGCTTTCTTT. The encoded protein is CASSPWLESRKTEAFF.

This clonotype was seen only a few times. This chain joins TRBV5-1 and TRBJ2-7; no firm D call. From germline, CDR1 is SGHRS and CDR2 YFSETQ. This CDR3 spans 15 amino acids. Deletions cut 0 bases from V and 5 bases from J, with 15 bases between. CDR3 sequence: CASSLVGDRRNEQYF. The CDR3 nucleotides are TGCGCCAGCAGCTTGGTAGGTGACCGCCGGAACGAGCAGTACTTC.

This clonotype was counted only a few times. V and J are TRBV12-3 or TRBV12-4 and TRBJ1-1; no clear D gene. The CDR3 runs to 13 residues. V was pared by 3 bases and J by 1 base, with 6 bases between. CDR3 region: CASSFEANTEAFF. CDR3 nucleotides: TGTGCCAGCAGTTTTGAGGCGAACACTGAAGCTTTCTTT.

This chain uses TRBV11-2 with TRBJ2-2; 7 nucleotides line up with TRBD2. Looked up from germline, CDR1 is SGHAT and CDR2 is FQNNGV. The CDR3 contains 16 residues. Trimming removed 0 bases from V and 5 bases from J; junction bases left unmatched: 6. CDR3 DNA sequence: TGTGCCAGCAGCTTAGATAGGCAGGGAGGGACCGGGGAGCTGTTTTTT. Protein product: CASSLDRQGGTGELFF.

The genes are TRBV24-1 and TRBJ2-5; weak D call: TRBD2 (7 bases). The CDR3 runs 14 residues. Trimming removed 0 bases at V and 5 bases at J, with 9 bases between. Per germline, CDR1 KGHDR and CDR2 SFDVKD. Written as DNA, the CDR3 is TGTGCCACCAGTGATTTGGGGAGGGGGGAGACCCAGTACTTC. It encodes CATSDLGRGETQYF.

This clonotype showed up just a few times. The chain couples TRBV7-2 to TRBJ2-5; the D gene is possibly TRBD1 (6 bases). Trimming shortened V by 5 bases and J by 4 bases, and 14 bases separated the two germline ends. Germline-derived CDR1 and CDR2 are SGHTA and FQGNSA. This CDR3 is built from 14 residues. CDR3 coding DNA: TGTGCCAGCAGCCTAAAAAGGGGGAGAGAGACCCAGTACTTC. This codes for CASSLKRGRETQYF.

This clonotype has a count of ten or more. The rearrangement joins TRBV5-1 to TRBJ1-1, with a tentative D call TRBD1 (5 bases). V dropped 2 bases and J dropped 4 bases, with 9 bases sitting between them. The CDR3 length is 13 residues. The germline V gene encodes CDR1 SGHRS and CDR2 YFSETQ. CDR3 coding DNA: TGCGCCAGCAGCTTACAGGAGGCCACTGAAGCTTTCTTT. Translated: CASSLQEATEAFF. The variable domain in full, with the rest retrieved from reference TRBV5-1 and TRBJ1-1, is KAGVTQTPRYLIKTRGQQVTLSCSPISGHRSVSWYQQTPGQGLQFLFEYFSETQRNKGNFPGRFSGRQFSNSRSEMNVSTLELGDSALYLCASSLQEATEAFFGQGTRLTVV.

The sample holds a few counts of this clonotype. The chain has TRBV10-3 and TRBJ2-2; 13 nucleotides align to TRBD2. Trimming removed 8 bases from V and 4 bases from J; junction bases left unmatched: 7. The CDR3 loop spans 16 amino acids. Germline V lookup: CDR1 ENHRY, CDR2 SYGVKD. The CDR3 DNA sequence: TGTGCCATCGGTAAACTAGCGGGGGGGCGCACCGGGGAGCTGTTTTTT. This encodes CAIGKLAGGRTGELFF.

The chain uses TRBV13 and TRBJ2-3; TRBD2 matches at 7 bases. Trimming cost V 2 bases and J 2 bases; bases outside gene matches: 7. CDR3 length: 16 residues. Germline CDR1 is PRHDT and CDR2 is FYEKMQ (reference sequence). The CDR3, as DNA: TGTGCCAGCAGCTTATCGGGCGGGGGATTCACAGATACGCAGTATTTT. It codes for CASSLSGGGFTDTQYF.

This clonotype was picked up a small number of times. This chain joins TRBV24-1 and TRBJ1-5; 11 bases fit TRBD1. Trimming cost V 5 bases and J 5 bases; bases outside gene matches: 10. The CDR3 has 17 residues. The germline gives CDR1 KGHDR, CDR2 SFDVKD. Written as DNA, the CDR3 is TGTGCCACCAGTGGCGGGACAGGGGGTCTGTGGGATCAGCCCCAGCATTTT. Translated: CATSGGTGGLWDQPQHF.

This clonotype was detected many times. The V gene is TRBV27, the J gene TRBJ2-3; TRBD2 matches 11 bases. The trim removed 3 bases at V and 3 bases at J, leaving 2 bases unmatched. In germline, CDR1 is MNHEY, CDR2 SMNVEV (reference sequence). The CDR3 runs to 15 residues. The CDR3 reads CASSFLAGGTDTQYF. In DNA, the CDR3 is TGTGCCAGCAGTTTTTTAGCGGGGGGGACAGATACGCAGTATTTT.

Written as DNA, the CDR3 is TGCGCCAGCAGCTTGGCCGCGGGGCTATCGGGCACTGAAGCTTTCTTT. It is translated as CASSLAAGLSGTEAFF. The chain couples TRBV5-1 to TRBJ1-1; D may be TRBD1 (5 bases). Germline assignment: CDR1 SGHRS and CDR2 YFSETQ. CDR3 length equals 16 residues. V lost 0 bases to trimming and J lost 4 bases, with 16 bases between them.

The chain uses TRBV11-2 and TRBJ2-3; D not certain. The V end was cut by 3 bases, the J end by 8 bases, with 15 bases between. CDR1 is SGHAT, CDR2 FQNNGV, per germline. This CDR3 region has 14 residues. Here the CDR3 DNA reads TGTGCCAGCAGCTTGAAGCGTACGCAGGCTACGCAGTATTTT. Translating it yields CASSLKRTQATQYF.

The V call is TRBV5-6, the J call TRBJ2-1, with D unresolved. CDR3 length: 14 residues. Between the trimmed V and J ends, which lost 6 bases and 2 bases, there was a span of 12 bases. Germline-derived CDR1 and CDR2 are SGHDT and YYEEEE. CDR3 in DNA: TGTGCCAGCACCTGGGGTGGACCCTACAATGAGCAGTTCTTC. Translating gives CASTWGGPYNEQFF.

This clonotype was counted ten times or more. The chain uses TRBV20-1 and TRBJ2-7, with 8 bases matching TRBD2. With 0 bases clipped from V and 3 bases from J, the junction kept 7 bases outside the gene matches. The CDR3 is 15 amino acids. CDR1 and CDR2 (germline): DFQATT, SNEGSKA (reference sequence). The CDR3 DNA reads as TGCAGTGCTAGAGATGTCGGGGGGGGATACTACGAGCAGTACTTC. Translating gives CSARDVGGGYYEQYF.

V and J are TRBV12-3 or TRBV12-4 and TRBJ2-5, with D tentatively TRBD1 (6 bases). V was cut by 7 bases and J by 5 bases, with 14 bases left in between. The length of the CDR3 is 13 residues. The CDR3, as DNA: TGTGCCAGCAATGGTGGGCAGGGGGAGACCCAGTACTTC. Its translation is CASNGGQGETQYF.

CDR3 nucleotides: TGCAGTGCTAGCGACGGGACCATATTGTCCTACGAGCAGTACTTC. As protein: CSASDGTILSYEQYF. The gene calls are TRBV20-1 and TRBJ2-7; D possibly matches TRBD1 or TRBD2 (5 bases each). CDR3 length equals 15 residues. In germline, CDR1 is DFQATT, CDR2 SNEGSKA (reference sequence). The germline V and J ends were trimmed by 3 bases and 1 base, with 16 bases remaining between them.

This chain's CDR3 is CATSAQGVGNQPQHF. In nucleotides, the CDR3 is TGTGCCACCAGCGCCCAGGGGGTAGGCAATCAGCCCCAGCATTTT. The J gene is TRBJ1-5, the V gene TRBV15; 7 positions match TRBD1. The germline V gene encodes CDR1 LNHNV and CDR2 YYDKDF (reference sequence). Unmatched junction bases numbered 6, after V lost 5 bases and J lost 2 bases. The CDR3 sequence is 15 residues long.